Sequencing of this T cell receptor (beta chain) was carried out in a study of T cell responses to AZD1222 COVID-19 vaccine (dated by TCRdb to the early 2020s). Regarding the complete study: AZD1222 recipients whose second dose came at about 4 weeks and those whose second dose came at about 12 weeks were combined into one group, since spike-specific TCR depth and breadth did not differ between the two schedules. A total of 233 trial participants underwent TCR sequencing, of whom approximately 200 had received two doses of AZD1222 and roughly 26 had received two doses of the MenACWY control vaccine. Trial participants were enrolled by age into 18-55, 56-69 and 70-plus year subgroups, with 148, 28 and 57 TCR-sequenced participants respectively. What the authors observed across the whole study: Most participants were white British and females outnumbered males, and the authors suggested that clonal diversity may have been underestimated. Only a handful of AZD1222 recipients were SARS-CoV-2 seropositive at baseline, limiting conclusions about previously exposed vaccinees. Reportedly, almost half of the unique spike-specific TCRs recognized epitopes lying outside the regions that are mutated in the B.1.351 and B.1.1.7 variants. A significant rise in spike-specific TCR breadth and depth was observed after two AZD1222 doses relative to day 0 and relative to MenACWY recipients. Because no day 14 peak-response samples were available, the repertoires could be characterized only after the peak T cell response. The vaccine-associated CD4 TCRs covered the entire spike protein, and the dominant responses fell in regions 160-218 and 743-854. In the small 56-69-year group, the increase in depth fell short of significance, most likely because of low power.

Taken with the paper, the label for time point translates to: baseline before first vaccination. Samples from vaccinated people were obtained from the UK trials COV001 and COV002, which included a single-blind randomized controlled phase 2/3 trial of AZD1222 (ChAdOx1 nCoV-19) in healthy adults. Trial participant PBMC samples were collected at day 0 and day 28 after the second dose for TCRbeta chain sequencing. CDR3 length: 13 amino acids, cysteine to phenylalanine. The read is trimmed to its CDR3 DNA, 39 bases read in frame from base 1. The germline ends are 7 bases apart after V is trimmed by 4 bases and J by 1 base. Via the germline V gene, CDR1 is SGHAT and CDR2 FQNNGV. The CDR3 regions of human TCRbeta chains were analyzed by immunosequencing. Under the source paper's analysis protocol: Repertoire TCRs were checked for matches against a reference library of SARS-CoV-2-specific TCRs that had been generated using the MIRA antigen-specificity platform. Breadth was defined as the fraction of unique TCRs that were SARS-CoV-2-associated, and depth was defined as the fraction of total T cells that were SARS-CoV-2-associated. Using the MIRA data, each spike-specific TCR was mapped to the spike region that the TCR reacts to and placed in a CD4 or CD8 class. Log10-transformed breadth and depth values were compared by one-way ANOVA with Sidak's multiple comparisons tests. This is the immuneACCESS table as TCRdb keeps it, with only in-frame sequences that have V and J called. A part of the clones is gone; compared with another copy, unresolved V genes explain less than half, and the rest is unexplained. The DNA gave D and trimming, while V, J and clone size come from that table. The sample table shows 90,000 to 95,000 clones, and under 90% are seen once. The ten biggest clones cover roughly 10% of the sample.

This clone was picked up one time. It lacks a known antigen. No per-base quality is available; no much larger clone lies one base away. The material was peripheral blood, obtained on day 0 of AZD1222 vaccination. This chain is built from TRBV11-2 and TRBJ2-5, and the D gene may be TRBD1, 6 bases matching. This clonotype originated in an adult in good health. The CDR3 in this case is CASSSRGQETQYF. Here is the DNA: TGTGCCAGCAGCTCCAGGGGCCAAGAGACCCAGTACTTC.